The entry below describes one TCR beta chain. The antigen is not known. The CDR3 runs to 15 residues. J lost 3 bases, V lost 4 bases, and 10 bases had no gene match. CDR1 and CDR2 (germline): SGHRS, YFSETQ. This sample is part of a study of shared clonotypes between healthy human individuals. CD45RO-negative, CCR7-selected cells formed the naive CD8 fraction, which excluded terminally differentiated effector memory CD45RA+ cells. Study-wide results and caveats: Sampling included only blood; tissue repertoires likely differ. Rarefaction gave evidence that sorted-subset sequencing remained incomplete despite large depth.

How the authors handled the data: Filtering was not the same, since immunoSEQ gave junction-only sequences without quality scores. The method was immunoSEQ multiplex PCR; TCRdb's version includes in-frame clones alone and lacks a portion of them. The V and J calls and the clone size are those of that table, but D and trimming were determined from the DNA. The repertoire holds about 2.1 million clones, with just under 95% as singletons. The chain carries TRBV5-1 and TRBJ2-7; 7 nucleotides agree with TRBD1. The clonotype originates from a man between 18 and 29 years old in good health. Some clones in this sample may be carry-over from other donors' samples. The sample was naive CD8+ T cells from PBMCs. The CDR3 sequence is CASSPYGTVYYEQYF. CDR3 sequence (DNA): TGCGCCAGCAGCCCCTATGGGACAGTCTACTACGAGCAGTACTTC. Full variable domain (outside the CDR3, taken from reference TRBV5-1 and TRBJ2-7): KAGVTQTPRYLIKTRGQQVTLSCSPISGHRSVSWYQQTPGQGLQFLFEYFSETQRNKGNFPGRFSGRQFSNSRSEMNVSTLELGDSALYLCASSPYGTVYYEQYFGPGTRLTVT.